This T cell receptor (beta chain) came from a study of T cells in Graves' hyperthyroidism and ophthalmopathy. The CDR3 covers 18 residues. J lost 3 bases, V lost 6 bases, and 19 bases had no gene match. Germline CDR1 and CDR2: SGHTA and FQGNSA. Using RNA transcripts as the source, TCR beta CDR3 regions were amplified. During a first-round RT-PCR of the TCR CDR3, the HTBI primer set was used. Each CDR3 protein gets one entry after TCRdb re-called the multiplex PCR reads with MiXCR. The sample includes about 560,000 distinct CDR3 sequences, approximately 16% of them seen just once. Notes on the study in general: Most thyroid clonotypes with frequency above 0.001 were detected in blood.

Many counts were recorded for this clonotype. What it binds is not known. V usage is TRBV7-2 and J usage is TRBJ2-7, with 8 positions matching TRBD1. The source material was blood. The origin of this receptor is a woman younger than 35 with Graves' hyperthyroidism. The CDR3 region has the DNA TGTGCCAGCAGTCTAGGAGCGACAGGGGACCATTTTTTCTACGAGCAGTACTTC. Amino acids: CASSLGATGDHFFYEQYF.